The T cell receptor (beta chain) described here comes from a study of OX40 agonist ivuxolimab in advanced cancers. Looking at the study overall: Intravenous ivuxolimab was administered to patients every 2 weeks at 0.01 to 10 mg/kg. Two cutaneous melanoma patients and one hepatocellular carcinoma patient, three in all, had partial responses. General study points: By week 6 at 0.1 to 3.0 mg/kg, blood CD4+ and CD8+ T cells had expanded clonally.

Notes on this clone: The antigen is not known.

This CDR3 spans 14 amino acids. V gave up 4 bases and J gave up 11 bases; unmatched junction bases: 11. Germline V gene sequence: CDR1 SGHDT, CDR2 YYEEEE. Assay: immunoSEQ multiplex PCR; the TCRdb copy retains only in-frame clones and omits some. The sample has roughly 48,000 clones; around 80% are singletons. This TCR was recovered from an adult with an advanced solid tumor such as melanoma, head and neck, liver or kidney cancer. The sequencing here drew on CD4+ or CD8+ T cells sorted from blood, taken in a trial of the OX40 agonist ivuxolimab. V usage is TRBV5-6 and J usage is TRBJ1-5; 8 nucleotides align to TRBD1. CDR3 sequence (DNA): TGTGCCAGCAGCGGCGACAGGGGTCAATCAGCCCAGCATTTT. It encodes CASSGDRGQSAQHF.